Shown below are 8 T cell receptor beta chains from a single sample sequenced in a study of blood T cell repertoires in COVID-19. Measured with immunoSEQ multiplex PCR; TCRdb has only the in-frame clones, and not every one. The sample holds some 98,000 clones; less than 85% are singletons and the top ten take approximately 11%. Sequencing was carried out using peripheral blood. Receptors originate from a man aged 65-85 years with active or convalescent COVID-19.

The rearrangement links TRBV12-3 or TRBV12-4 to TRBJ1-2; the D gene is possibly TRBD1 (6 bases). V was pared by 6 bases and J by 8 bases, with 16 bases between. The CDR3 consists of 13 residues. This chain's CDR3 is CASSRTRDTGYTF. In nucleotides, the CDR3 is TGTGCCAGCAGCCGGACCCGGGACACGGGCTACACCTTC.

In DNA, the CDR3 is TGTGCCAGCACCTCCAGGGGAAAACAGGGGAGGACCGGGGAGCTGTTTTTT. Protein sequence: CASTSRGKQGRTGELFF. The chain uses TRBV7-9 and TRBJ2-2; tentatively, D is TRBD1 (7 bases). Trimming took off 7 bases at V and 5 bases at J, with 23 bases between the two ends. Per the germline V gene, CDR1 is SEHNR and CDR2 is FQNEAQ (reference sequence). The CDR3 is 17 amino acids. Full variable domain (outside the CDR3, taken from reference TRBV7-9 and TRBJ2-2): DTGVSQNPRHKITKRGQNVTFRCDPISEHNRLYWYRQTLGQGPEFLTYFQNEAQLEKSRLLSDRFSAERPKGSFSTLEIQRTEQGDSAMYLCASTSRGKQGRTGELFFGEGSRLTVL.

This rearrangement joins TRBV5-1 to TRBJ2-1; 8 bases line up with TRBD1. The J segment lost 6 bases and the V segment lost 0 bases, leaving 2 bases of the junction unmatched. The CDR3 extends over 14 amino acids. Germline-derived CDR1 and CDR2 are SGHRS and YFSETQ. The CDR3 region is CASSLGTGSNEQFF. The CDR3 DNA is TGCGCCAGCAGCTTGGGGACAGGGAGCAATGAGCAGTTCTTC.

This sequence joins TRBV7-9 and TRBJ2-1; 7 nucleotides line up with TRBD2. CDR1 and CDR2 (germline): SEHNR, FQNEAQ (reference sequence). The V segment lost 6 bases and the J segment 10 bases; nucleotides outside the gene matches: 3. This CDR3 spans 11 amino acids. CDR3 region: CASSPLAEQFF. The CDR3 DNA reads TGTGCCAGCAGTCCACTAGCGGAGCAGTTCTTC.

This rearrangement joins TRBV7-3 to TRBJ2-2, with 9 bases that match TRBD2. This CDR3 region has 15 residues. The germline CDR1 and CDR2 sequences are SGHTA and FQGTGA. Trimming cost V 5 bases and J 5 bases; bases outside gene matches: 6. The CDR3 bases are TGTGCCAGCAGCCCCCGACTAGCGGAGACCGGGGAGCTGTTTTTT. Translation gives CASSPRLAETGELFF.

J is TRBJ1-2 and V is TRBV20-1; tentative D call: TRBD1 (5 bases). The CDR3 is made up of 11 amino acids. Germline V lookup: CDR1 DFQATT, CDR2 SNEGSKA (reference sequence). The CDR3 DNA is TGCATCGCCGGGGGTACCTATGGCTACACCTTC. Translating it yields CIAGGTYGYTF.

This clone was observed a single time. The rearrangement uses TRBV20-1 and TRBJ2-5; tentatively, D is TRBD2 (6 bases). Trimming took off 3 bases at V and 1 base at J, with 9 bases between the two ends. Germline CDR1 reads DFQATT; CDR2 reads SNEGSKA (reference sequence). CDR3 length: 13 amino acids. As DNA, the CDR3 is TGCAGTGCTAGTCCTAGCGTCCAAGAGACCCAGTACTTC. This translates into CSASPSVQETQYF.

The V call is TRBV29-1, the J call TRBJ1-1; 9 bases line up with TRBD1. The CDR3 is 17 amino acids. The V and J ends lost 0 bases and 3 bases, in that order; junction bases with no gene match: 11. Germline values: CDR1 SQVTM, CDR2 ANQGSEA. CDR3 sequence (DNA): TGCAGCGTTGAAGATCCTTGGGGACAGGGCGGTGACACTGAAGCTTTCTTT. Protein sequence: CSVEDPWGQGGDTEAFF.